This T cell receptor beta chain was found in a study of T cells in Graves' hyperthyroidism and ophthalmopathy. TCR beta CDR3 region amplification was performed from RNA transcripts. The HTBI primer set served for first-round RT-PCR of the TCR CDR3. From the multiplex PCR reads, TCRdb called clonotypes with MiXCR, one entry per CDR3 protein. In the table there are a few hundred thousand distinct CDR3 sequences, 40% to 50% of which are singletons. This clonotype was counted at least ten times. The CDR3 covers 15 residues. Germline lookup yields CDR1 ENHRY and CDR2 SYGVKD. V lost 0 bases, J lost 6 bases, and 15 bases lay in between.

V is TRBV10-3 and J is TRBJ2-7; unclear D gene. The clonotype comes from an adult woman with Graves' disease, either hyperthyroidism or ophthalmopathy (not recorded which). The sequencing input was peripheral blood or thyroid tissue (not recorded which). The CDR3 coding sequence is TGTGCCATCAGTGAGTCGAAAGCTCTGAAGAGCGAGCAGTACTTC. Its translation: CAISESKALKSEQYF.